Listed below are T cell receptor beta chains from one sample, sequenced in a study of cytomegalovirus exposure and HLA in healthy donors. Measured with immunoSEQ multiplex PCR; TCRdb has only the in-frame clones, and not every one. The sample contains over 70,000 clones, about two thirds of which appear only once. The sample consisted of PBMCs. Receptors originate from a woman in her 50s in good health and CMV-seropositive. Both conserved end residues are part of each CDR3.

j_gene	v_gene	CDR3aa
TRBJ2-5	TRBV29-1	CSVPSRRGWESGRAQETQYF
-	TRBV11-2	CASSVRTSGRNYHEQYF
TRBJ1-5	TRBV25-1	CASSPGQVGNQPQHF
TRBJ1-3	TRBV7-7	CASSDGGQGSGNTIYF
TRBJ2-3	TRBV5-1	CASSLGGFRTDTQYF
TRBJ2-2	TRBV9	CASSPASGGAATGELFF
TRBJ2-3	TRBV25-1	CASRWGGLTDTQYF
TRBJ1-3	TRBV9	CASSVDPSSGNTIYF
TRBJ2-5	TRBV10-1	CASSVGAGEETQYF
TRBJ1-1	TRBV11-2	CASSFQGPGGTEAFF
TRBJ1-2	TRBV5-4	CASSFRTGAYGYTF
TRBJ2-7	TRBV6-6	CASNNPGTGSYEQYF
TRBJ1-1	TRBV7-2	CASTEGTVNTEAFF
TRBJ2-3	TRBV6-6	CASRSLAGEAGDTQYF
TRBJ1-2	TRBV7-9	CASSLLGLVNYGYTF
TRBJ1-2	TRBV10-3	CAIRGQGAEDYGYTF
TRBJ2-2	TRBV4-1	CASSKGPLAGGPTTGELFF
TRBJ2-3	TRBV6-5	CASSYSFFGSTDTQYF
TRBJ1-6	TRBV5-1	CASSLDASPLHF
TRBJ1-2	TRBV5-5	CASSLPGSRDGYTF
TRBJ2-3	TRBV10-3	CAISESTGIGTDTQYF
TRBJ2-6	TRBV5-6	CASSLVQGIAGANVLTF
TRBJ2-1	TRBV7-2	CASSLAPSGRYNEQFF
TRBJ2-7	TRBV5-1	CASSLDLTGGAYEQYF
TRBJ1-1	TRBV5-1	CASSLSSKNTEAFF
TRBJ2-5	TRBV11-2	CASSLERLETQYF
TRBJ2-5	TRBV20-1	CSVQSQETQYF
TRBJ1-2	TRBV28	CASTTGGGQTYGYTF
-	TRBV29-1	CSVDGLAGETQYF
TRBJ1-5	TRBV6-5	CASSPYRDNQPQHF
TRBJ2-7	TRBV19	CASSIGAYEQYF
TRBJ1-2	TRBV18	CASSQKGGGGYTF
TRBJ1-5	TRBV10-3	CAISGRGASNQPQHF
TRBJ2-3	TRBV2	CASSREYSSITTSTDTQYF
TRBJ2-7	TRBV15	CATSRDDSPSEQYF
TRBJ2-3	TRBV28	CASSLIPTPAGGTDTQYF
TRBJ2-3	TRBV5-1	CASSFTASGTSPDTQYF
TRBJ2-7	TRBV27	CATAAGGGEQYF
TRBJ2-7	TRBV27	CASSLTLSSYEQYF
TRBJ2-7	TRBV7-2	CASSLQQDSYEQYF
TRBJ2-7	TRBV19	CASSVRAGGDSYEQYF
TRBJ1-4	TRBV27	CASSIGLGNEKLFF
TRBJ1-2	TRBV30	CAWSYGETYGYTF
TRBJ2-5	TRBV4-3	CASSQAGTGIFQETQYF
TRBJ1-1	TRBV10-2	CASSEEVRGAFF
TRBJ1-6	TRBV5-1	CASSGGQRNNSPLHF
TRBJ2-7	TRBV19	CASSPQGQGALYEQYF
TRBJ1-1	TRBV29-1	CSTRGLGGGTEAFF
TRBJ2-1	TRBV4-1	CASSPRTSGKTYNEQFF
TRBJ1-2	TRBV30	CAWRTLYGQALNYGYTF
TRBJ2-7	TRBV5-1	CASSLATSSYEQYF
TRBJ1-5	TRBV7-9	CASSLGETGGNQPQHF